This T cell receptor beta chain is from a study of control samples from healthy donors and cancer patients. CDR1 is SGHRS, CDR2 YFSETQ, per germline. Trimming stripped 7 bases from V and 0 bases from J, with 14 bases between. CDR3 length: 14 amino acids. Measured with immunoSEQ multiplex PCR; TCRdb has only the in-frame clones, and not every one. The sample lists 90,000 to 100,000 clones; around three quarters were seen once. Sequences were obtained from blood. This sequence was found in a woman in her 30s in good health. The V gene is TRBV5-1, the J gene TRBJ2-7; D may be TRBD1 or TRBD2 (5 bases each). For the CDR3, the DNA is TGCGCCAGCGGATCAGGGAGAAGCTCCTACGAGCAGTACTTC. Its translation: CASGSGRSSYEQYF.